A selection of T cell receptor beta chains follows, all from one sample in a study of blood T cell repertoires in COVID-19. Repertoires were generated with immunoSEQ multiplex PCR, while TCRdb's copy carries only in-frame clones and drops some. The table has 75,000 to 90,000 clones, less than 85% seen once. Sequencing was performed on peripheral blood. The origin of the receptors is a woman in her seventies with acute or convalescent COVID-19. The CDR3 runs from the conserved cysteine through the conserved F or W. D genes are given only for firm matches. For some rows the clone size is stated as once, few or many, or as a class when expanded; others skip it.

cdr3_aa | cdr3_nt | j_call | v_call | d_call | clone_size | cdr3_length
CASSQVGGLPPSAGYTF | TGCGCCAGCAGCCAAGTCGGAGGCCTACCCCCCTCGGCGGGCTACACCTTC | TRBJ1-2 | TRBV4-1 | - | - | 17
CASSPRTSGGPDTQYF | TGTGCCAGCAGCCCACGGACTAGCGGGGGTCCAGATACGCAGTATTTT | TRBJ2-3 | TRBV7-6 | TRBD2 | - | 16
CASSPGTGEVTEAFF | TGCGCCAGCAGCCCCGGGACAGGGGAGGTCACTGAAGCTTTCTTT | TRBJ1-1 | TRBV5-1 | TRBD1 | - | 15
CASSYQRENSPLHF | TGTGCCAGCAGCTATCAGAGGGAGAATTCACCCCTCCACTTT | TRBJ1-6 | TRBV7-2 | - | - | 14
CASSPNTGREGTEAFF | TGTGCCAGCTCACCAAATACCGGGAGAGAAGGCACTGAAGCTTTCTTT | TRBJ1-1 | TRBV18 | - | - | 16
CSVERRGDSYEQYF | TGCAGCGTTGAAAGACGGGGGGACTCCTACGAGCAGTACTTC | TRBJ2-7 | TRBV29-1 | TRBD2 | - | 14
CASSLESLQGFGYTF | TGCGCCAGCAGCTTGGAAAGTCTTCAGGGTTTTGGCTACACCTTC | TRBJ1-2 | TRBV5-1 | - | - | 15
CASSPLAGGDNQPQHF | TGTGCCAGCAGCCCGTTGGCAGGGGGAGACAATCAGCCCCAGCATTTT | TRBJ1-5 | TRBV5-5 | TRBD1 | once | 16
CASGIAGGEETQYF | TGTGCCAGCGGCATAGCGGGGGGGGAGGAGACCCAGTACTTC | TRBJ2-5 | TRBV6-5 | TRBD2 | - | 14
CASSLYRQTHEQFF | TGTGCCAGCAGTTTATACCGACAGACACATGAGCAGTTCTTC | TRBJ2-1 | TRBV27 | - | - | 14
CASSPRPRDNYNEQFF | TGTGCCAGCAGCCCTAGGCCCCGGGACAACTACAATGAGCAGTTCTTC | TRBJ2-1 | TRBV7-2 | - | - | 16
CASSYGQGNEQYF | TGCGCCAGCAGCTACGGACAGGGCAACGAGCAGTACTTC | TRBJ2-7 | TRBV5-1 | TRBD1 | - | 13
CASSLRGGVTSYEQYF | TGTGCCAGCAGCCTTCGGGGGGGGGTCACCTCCTACGAGCAGTACTTC | TRBJ2-7 | TRBV13 | TRBD2 | once | 16
CATSDGRDRGNYGYTF | TGTGCCACCAGTGATGGCCGGGACAGGGGTAACTATGGCTACACCTTC | TRBJ1-2 | TRBV24-1 | TRBD1 | - | 16
CASSPEGGRTEAFF | TGTGCCAGCTCACCAGAAGGAGGTCGGACTGAAGCTTTCTTT | TRBJ1-1 | TRBV18 | - | - | 14
CASSQGDRVIEKLFF | TGTGCCAGTAGCCAAGGTGACAGGGTCATTGAAAAACTGTTTTTT | TRBJ1-4 | TRBV19 | TRBD1 | once | 15
CASSPAGRTTGELFF | TGTGCCAGTAGTCCCGCAGGGCGGACCACCGGGGAGCTGTTTTTT | TRBJ2-2 | TRBV19 | - | - | 15
CASSRGQLDYSGNTIYF | TGTGCCAGCAGCCGGGGACAGCTGGATTACTCTGGAAACACCATATATTTT | TRBJ1-3 | TRBV7-2 | TRBD1 | few | 17
CASSSPVLEAFF | TGTGCCAGTAGTAGCCCGGTCCTTGAAGCTTTCTTT | TRBJ1-1 | TRBV19 | - | - | 12
CASSPMQGGRSSGNTIYF | TGTGCCAGCAGCCCGATGCAAGGGGGCAGGAGCTCTGGAAACACCATATATTTT | TRBJ1-3 | TRBV9 | TRBD1 | - | 18
CSVERGLESNYGYTF | TGCAGCGTTGAAAGGGGGCTAGAGTCCAACTATGGCTACACCTTC | TRBJ1-2 | TRBV29-1 | TRBD1 | once | 15
CASSTRREPNYGYTF | TGTGCCAGCAGCACCCGAAGAGAACCTAACTATGGCTACACCTTC | TRBJ1-2 | TRBV5-4 | - | - | 15
CSATTGGGEETQYF | TGCAGCGCCACGACAGGGGGCGGAGAGGAGACCCAGTACTTC | TRBJ2-5 | TRBV29-1 | TRBD1 | - | 14
CASSYSRVWKDTQYF | TGTGCCAGCAGTTACAGCAGGGTCTGGAAAGATACGCAGTATTTT | TRBJ2-3 | TRBV6-5 | - | few | 15
CASSQEAGQGDNEQFF | TGTGCCAGCAGCCAAGAGGCCGGACAGGGGGACAATGAGCAGTTCTTC | TRBJ2-1 | TRBV4-2 | TRBD1 | - | 16
CASRVDSYQPQHF | TGTGCCAGCAGAGTGGACAGTTATCAGCCCCAGCATTTT | TRBJ1-5 | TRBV25-1 | - | - | 13
CASSLANSGNTIYF | TGCGCCAGCAGCTTGGCCAACTCTGGAAACACCATATATTTT | TRBJ1-3 | TRBV5-1 | - | - | 14
CASSPRTATNYGYTF | TGTGCCAGCAGTCCGCGGACAGCCACTAACTATGGCTACACCTTC | TRBJ1-2 | TRBV6-6 | - | - | 15
CASSVAGPGYTF | TGTGCCAGCAGCGTTGCAGGGCCTGGCTACACCTTC | TRBJ1-2 | TRBV5-6 | - | once | 12